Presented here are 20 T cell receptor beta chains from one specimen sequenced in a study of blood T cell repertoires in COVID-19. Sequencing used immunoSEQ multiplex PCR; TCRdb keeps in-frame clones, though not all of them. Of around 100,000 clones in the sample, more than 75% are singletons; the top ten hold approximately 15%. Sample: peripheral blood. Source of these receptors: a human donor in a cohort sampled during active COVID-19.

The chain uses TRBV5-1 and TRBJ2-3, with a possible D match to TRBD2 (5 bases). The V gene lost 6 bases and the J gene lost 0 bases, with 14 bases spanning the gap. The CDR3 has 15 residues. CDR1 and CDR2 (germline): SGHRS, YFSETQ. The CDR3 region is CASNSRVSSTDTQYF. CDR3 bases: TGCGCCAGCAACTCGAGGGTTTCTAGCACAGATACGCAGTATTTT.

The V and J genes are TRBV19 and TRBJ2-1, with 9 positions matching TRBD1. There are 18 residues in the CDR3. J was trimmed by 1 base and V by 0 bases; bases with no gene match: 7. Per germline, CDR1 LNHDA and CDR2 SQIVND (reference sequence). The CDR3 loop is CASSIDLTGGFSYNEQFF. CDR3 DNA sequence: TGTGCCAGTAGTATAGATCTGACAGGGGGATTTTCCTACAATGAGCAGTTCTTC.

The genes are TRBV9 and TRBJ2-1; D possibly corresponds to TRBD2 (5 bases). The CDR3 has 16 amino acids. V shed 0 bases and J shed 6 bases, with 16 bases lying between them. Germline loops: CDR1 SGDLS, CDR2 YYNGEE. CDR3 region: CASSVAPSPRGNEQFF. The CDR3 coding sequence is TGTGCCAGCAGCGTAGCCCCCAGCCCACGGGGCAATGAGCAGTTCTTC.

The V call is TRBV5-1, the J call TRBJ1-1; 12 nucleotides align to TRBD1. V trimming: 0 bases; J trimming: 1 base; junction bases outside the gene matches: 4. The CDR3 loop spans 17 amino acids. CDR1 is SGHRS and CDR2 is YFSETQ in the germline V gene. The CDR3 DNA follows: TGCGCCAGCAGCTTGGTGGGGACAGGGGGCGGGAACACTGAAGCTTTCTTT. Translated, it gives CASSLVGTGGGNTEAFF.

The CDR3 loop reads CASSERGHVNYGYTF. The CDR3 DNA reads TGCGCCAGCAGTGAGAGGGGACACGTCAACTATGGCTACACCTTC. The V call is TRBV10-1, the J call TRBJ1-2, with D possibly being TRBD1 (6 bases). Trimming removed 2 bases at V and 2 bases at J, with 12 bases between. Germline lookup yields CDR1 WNHNN and CDR2 SYGVQD (reference sequence). This CDR3 has 15 residues.

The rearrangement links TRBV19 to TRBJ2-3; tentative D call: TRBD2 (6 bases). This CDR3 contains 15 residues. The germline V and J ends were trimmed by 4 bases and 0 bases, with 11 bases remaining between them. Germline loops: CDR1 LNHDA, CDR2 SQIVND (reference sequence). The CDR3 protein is CASSTQGTSTDTQYF. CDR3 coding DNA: TGTGCCAGTAGTACCCAAGGGACTAGCACAGATACGCAGTATTTT.

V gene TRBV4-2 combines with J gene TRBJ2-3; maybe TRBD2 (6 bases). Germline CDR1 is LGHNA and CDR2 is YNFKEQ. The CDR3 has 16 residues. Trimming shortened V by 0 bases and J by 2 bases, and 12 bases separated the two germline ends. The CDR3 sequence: CASSQDMAGYTDTQYF. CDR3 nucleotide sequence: TGTGCCAGCAGCCAAGATATGGCGGGGTACACAGATACGCAGTATTTT.

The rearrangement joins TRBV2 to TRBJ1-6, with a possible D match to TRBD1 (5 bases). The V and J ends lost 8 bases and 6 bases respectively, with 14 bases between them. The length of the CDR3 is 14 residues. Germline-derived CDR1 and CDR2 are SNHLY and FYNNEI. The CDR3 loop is CASAGGGFNSPLHF. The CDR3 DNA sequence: TGTGCCAGCGCCGGGGGGGGTTTTAATTCACCCCTCCACTTT.

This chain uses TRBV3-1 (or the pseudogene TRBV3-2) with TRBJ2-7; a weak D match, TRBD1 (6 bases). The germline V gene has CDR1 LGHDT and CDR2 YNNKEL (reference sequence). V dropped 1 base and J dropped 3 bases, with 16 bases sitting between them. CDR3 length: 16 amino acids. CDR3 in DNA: TGTGCCAGCAGCCAAGTTCCCGGACAGCTAGTCTACGAGCAGTACTTC. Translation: CASSQVPGQLVYEQYF.

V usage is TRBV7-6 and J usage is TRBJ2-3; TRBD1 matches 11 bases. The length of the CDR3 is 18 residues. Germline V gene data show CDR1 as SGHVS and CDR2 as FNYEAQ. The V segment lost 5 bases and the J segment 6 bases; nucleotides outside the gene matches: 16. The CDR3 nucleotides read TGTGCCAGCAGCCTCCCGGGACAGGGGGTCTCGCAGTCTGATACGCAGTATTTT. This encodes CASSLPGQGVSQSDTQYF. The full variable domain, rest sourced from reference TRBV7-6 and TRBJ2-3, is GAGVSQSPRYKVTKRGQDVALRCDPISGHVSLYWYRQALGQGPEFLTYFNYEAQQDKSGLPNDRFSAERPEGSISTLTIQRTEQRDSAMYRCASSLPGQGVSQSDTQYFGPGTRLTVL.

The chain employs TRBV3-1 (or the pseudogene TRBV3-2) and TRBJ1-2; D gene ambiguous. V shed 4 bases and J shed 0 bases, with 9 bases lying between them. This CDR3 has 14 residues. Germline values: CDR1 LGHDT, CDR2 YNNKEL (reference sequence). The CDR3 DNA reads TGTGCCAGCAGCCCCAACCCAGCTAACTATGGCTACACCTTC. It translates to CASSPNPANYGYTF.

The CDR3 region is CASSPSGGRYNEQFF. For the CDR3, the DNA is TGTGCCAGCAGCCCTAGCGGGGGCAGATACAATGAGCAGTTCTTC. The rearrangement joins TRBV3-1 (or the pseudogene TRBV3-2) to TRBJ2-1; the match to TRBD2 covers 10 bases. J was trimmed by 4 bases and V by 4 bases; bases with no gene match: 4. CDR3 length: 15 amino acids. The germline V gene has CDR1 LGHDT and CDR2 YNNKEL (reference sequence).

CDR3 in DNA: TGTGCCAGCAGAGTTTCTGGCGGGGGCTATGGCTACACCTTC. It codes for CASRVSGGGYGYTF. This chain connects TRBV28 to TRBJ1-2, with D possibly being TRBD1 (5 bases). CDR1 and CDR2 (germline): MDHEN, SYDVKM. This CDR3 has 14 residues. V lost 6 bases and J lost 4, with 15 bases in between.

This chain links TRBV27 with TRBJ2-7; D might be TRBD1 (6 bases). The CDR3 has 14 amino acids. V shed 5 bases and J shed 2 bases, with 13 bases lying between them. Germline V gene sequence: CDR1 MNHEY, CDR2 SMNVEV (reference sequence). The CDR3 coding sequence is TGTGCCAGCAGTCCCTGGGACAAGACCTACGAGCAGTACTTC. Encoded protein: CASSPWDKTYEQYF.

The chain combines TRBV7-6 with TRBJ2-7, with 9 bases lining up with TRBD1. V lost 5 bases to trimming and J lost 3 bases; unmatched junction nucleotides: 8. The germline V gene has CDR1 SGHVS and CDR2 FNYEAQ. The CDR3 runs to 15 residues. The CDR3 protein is CASSRAGTGSYEQYF. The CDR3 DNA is TGTGCCAGCAGCCGAGCCGGGACAGGGAGCTACGAGCAGTACTTC.

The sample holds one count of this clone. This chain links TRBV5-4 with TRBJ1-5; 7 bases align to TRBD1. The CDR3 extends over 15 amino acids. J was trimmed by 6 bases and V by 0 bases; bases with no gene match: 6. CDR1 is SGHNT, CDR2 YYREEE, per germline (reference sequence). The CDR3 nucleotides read TGTGCCAGCAGCTTGGGAGGGGGCAGGGGTCAGCCCCAGCATTTT. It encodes CASSLGGGRGQPQHF.

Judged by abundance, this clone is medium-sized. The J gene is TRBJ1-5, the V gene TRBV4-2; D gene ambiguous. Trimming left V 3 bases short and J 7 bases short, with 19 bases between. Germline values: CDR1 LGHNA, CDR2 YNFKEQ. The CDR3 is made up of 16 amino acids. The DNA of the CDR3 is TGTGCCAGCAGCCACGATAACCTCGGCGGGTGGCAGCCCCAGCATTTT. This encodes CASSHDNLGGWQPQHF.

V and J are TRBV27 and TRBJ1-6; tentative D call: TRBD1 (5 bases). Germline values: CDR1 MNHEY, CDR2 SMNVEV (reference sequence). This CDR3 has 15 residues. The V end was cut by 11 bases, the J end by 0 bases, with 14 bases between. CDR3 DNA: TGTGCCTTCCGGGGGGAGGGCTCCTATAATTCACCCCTCCACTTT. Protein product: CAFRGEGSYNSPLHF.

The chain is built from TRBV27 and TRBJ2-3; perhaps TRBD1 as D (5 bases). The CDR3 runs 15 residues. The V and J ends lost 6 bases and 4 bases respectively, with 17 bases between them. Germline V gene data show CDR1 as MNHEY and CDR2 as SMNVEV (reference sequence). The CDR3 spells CASSRRGFRADTQYF. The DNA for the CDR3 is TGTGCCAGCAGCCGTAGGGGCTTCAGGGCAGATACGCAGTATTTT.

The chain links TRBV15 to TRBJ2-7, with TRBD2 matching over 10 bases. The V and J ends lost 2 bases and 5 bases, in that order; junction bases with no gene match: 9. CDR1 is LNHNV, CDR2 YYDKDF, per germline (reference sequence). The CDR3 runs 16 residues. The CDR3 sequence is CATSRPSSGSINEQYF. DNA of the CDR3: TGTGCCACCAGCAGACCCTCTAGCGGGAGTATCAACGAGCAGTACTTC.